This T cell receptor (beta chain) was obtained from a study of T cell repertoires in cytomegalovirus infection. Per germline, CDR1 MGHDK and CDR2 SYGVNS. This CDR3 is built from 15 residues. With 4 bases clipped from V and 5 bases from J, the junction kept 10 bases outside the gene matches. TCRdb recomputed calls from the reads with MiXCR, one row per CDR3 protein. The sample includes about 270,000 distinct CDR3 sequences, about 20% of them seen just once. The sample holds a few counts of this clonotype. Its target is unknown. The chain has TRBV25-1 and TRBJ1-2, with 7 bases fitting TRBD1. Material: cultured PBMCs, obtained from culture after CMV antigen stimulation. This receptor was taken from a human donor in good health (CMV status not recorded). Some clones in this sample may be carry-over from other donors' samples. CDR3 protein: CASSGQGGLWYGYTF. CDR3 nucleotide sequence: TGTGCCAGCAGTGGACAGGGTGGGCTTTGGTATGGCTACACCTTC.